This T cell receptor (beta chain) originates from a study of molecular identifiers for immune sequencing clone quantification. The wider study: Replicate experiments divided RNA from about 20,000 or 100,000 naive CD8 cells into five parts and sequenced four. The study's findings and limits: About a million naive cells reportedly did not prevent detection of spiked Jurkat TCR RNA from one cell. Over 99% of CMV-specific effector molecules, but under 1% of naive ones, were in clones above 20 copies.

This CDR3 region has 13 residues. The V and J ends lost 8 bases and 3 bases respectively, with 14 bases between them. TCRdb re-analysed the PCR reads in MiXCR, keeping a single row per CDR3 protein. The data show some 580,000 distinct CDR3 sequences, 25% seen once. Using 10%, 30% or 50% RNA, naive CD8 libraries were derived from roughly 18,000 to 920,000 sorted cells. Many counts were recorded for this clonotype. Its antigen is currently unknown. Source material: naive CD8+ T cells from blood, with Jurkat cell RNA spiked in. Subset in this sample: FACS-sorted CD8+CD4-CCR7+CD45RA+ naive T cells. The gene calls are TRBV12-3 or TRBV12-4 and TRBJ2-7; D tentatively reads TRBD1 or TRBD2 (5 bases each). This sequence was found in a human donor in good health. Some libraries in this study had Jurkat cell RNA spiked in. The CDR3 nucleotides read TGTGCCAGCCGCCAAGGGGCGGGCTACGAGCAGTACTTC. Its translation is CASRQGAGYEQYF.